A selection of T cell receptor beta chains follows, all from one sample in a study of T-cell reconstitution after alpha-beta-depleted transplantation in children. A single record per CDR3 protein comes from TCRdb applying MiXCR to the PCR reads. This table holds hundreds of thousands of distinct CDR3 sequences, 15% to 20% found once. The material sequenced was PBMCs, mostly from graft donor cells, taken 360 days after TCRalphabeta/CD19-depleted stem cell transplant. All receptors derive from a boy in the first two years of life who had a stem cell transplant for Wiskott-Aldrich syndrome, so the T cells may come from the graft donor. The CDR3 runs from the conserved cysteine through the conserved F or W. A D gene is named only where the DNA matches it firmly. Size is stated for part of the rows, as once, few or many counts, or as a class when the clone is expanded.

v_gene	abundance	j_gene	d_gene	CDR3aa	CDR3nt
TRBV27	-	TRBJ1-3	-	CASSKGHF	TGTGCCAGCAGTAAAGGGCATTTT
TRBV7-8	-	TRBJ2-7	TRBD2	CASSLVRGGAYEQYF	TGTGCCAGCAGCTTAGTTCGCGGGGGGGCCTACGAGCAGTACTTC
TRBV28	-	TRBJ2-3	-	CASSSRASRPTDTQYF	TGTGCCAGCAGTTCCCGGGCCTCTAGGCCCACAGATACGCAGTATTTT
TRBV7-2	-	TRBJ2-6	-	CASTPSRANVLTF	TGTGCCAGCACCCCCTCCCGGGCCAACGTCCTGACTTTC
TRBV10-3	many	TRBJ2-2	-	CAISAMGWTGELFF	TGTGCCATCAGCGCTATGGGTTGGACCGGGGAGCTGTTTTTT
TRBV11-3	few	TRBJ2-7	TRBD2	CASSPLAGGYEQYF	TGTGCCAGCAGCCCCTTAGCGGGAGGCTACGAGCAGTACTTC
TRBV5-1	few	TRBJ1-1	-	CASSLNAEAFF	TGCGCCAGCAGCTTGAACGCTGAAGCTTTCTTT
TRBV7-9	few	TRBJ2-3	-	CASSLGLRSTDTQYF	TGTGCCAGCAGCTTAGGACTAAGGAGCACAGATACGCAGTATTTT
TRBV5-1	-	TRBJ2-5	TRBD1	CASSLRTGRQETQYF	TGCGCCAGCAGCTTAAGGACAGGGAGGCAAGAGACCCAGTACTTC
TRBV24-1	-	TRBJ2-5	-	CATSDLGTSETQYF	TGTGCCACCAGTGACCTTGGGACATCGGAGACCCAGTACTTC